The 18 T cell receptor beta chains below come from one sample, sequenced in a study of naive and memory T cell subsets. Study-wide points: Possibly reflecting memory cells re-expressing CD45RA, a few larger clonotypes occurred in naive repertoires, especially CD8.

Antigen specificity for these receptors is unknown. Two oligonucleotides, mixed equimolar, formed the beta constant-region primer covering TRBC1 and TRBC2. Ligated cDNA was amplified by four rounds of PCR with nested alpha and beta constant-region primers and SP2. A single record per CDR3 protein comes from TCRdb applying MiXCR to the UMI-ligation and nested PCR reads. In the table there are over 110,000 distinct CDR3 sequences, approximately 20% of which are singletons. Material: naive CD8+ T cells from blood. These receptors all stem from a human donor in good health.

This clonotype was seen more than once but under ten times. The rearrangement uses TRBV20-1 and TRBJ1-1, with 8 bases lining up with TRBD1. V lost 8 bases to trimming and J lost 4 bases; unmatched junction nucleotides: 12. Germline V CDR1 and CDR2: DFQATT, SNEGSKA (reference sequence). This CDR3 is 14 amino acids long. This CDR3 reads CSTKQAGGGTEAFF. CDR3 nucleotides: TGCAGTACGAAGCAGGCAGGGGGCGGCACTGAAGCTTTCTTT.

This clonotype has only one observation. The V gene is TRBV14, the J gene TRBJ2-5, with 10 bases fitting TRBD2. CDR3 length equals 20 residues. Germline loops: CDR1 SGHDN, CDR2 FVKESK. Trimming cost V 0 bases and J 1 base; bases outside gene matches: 14. CDR3 loop: CASSQDSRTSGRFSQETQYF. The CDR3 DNA sequence: TGTGCCAGCAGCCAAGACTCTCGGACTAGCGGACGTTTTTCCCAAGAGACCCAGTACTTC.

This clonotype was seen ten or more times. J is TRBJ1-1 and V is TRBV7-6; D call uncertain. The CDR3 runs to 13 residues. V was clipped by 3 bases and J by 3 bases, with 8 bases between them. Germline loops: CDR1 SGHVS, CDR2 FNYEAQ. The CDR3 is CASSFAVHTEAFF. The CDR3 region has the DNA TGTGCCAGCAGCTTCGCGGTTCACACTGAAGCTTTCTTT.

The gene calls are TRBV6-5 and TRBJ1-1; D ambiguous. Germline CDR1 and CDR2: MNHEY and SVGAGI. This CDR3 is 16 amino acids long. Trimming pared 0 bases from V and 3 bases from J, leaving 14 bases between. The CDR3 nucleotides read TGTGCCAGCAGTTACTCCCCCCGGGAGTGGCACACTGAAGCTTTCTTT. Encoded protein: CASSYSPREWHTEAFF.

J is TRBJ2-2 and V is TRBV28; TRBD2 matches 10 bases. This CDR3 spans 16 amino acids. Germline trimming cut 4 bases from V and 2 bases from J; bases unmatched to any gene: 4. The germline V gene has CDR1 MDHEN and CDR2 SYDVKM. The CDR3 region is CASSYGTSANTGELFF. CDR3 DNA: TGTGCCAGCAGTTATGGGACTAGCGCAAACACCGGGGAGCTGTTTTTT.

For this clonotype: This clone may be a read error of a much larger clone one base away. The genes are TRBV6-2 or TRBV6-3 and TRBJ1-5, with TRBD1 matching 7 bases. The CDR3 loop spans 15 amino acids. Per the germline V gene, CDR1 is MNHEY and CDR2 is SVGEGT. CDR3 nucleotides: TGTGGCAGCAGTTACTTGACAGGGAGTCCTCAGCCCCAGCATTTT. As protein: CGSSYLTGSPQPQHF.

The J gene is TRBJ1-2, the V gene TRBV21-1. TRBV21-1 is a known pseudogene. The CDR3 sequence is 15 residues long. In DNA form, the CDR3 reads TGTGCCAGCAGCAAGCGCGGACTCCACTTCTATGGCTACACCTTC. This encodes CASSKRGLHFYGYTF.

Regarding this clonotype: A much larger clone differs from this one at a single base, so this may be a read error. The V and J genes are TRBV6-5 and TRBJ1-4; D is perhaps TRBD1 (6 bases). The CDR3 totals 14 residues. The germline V gene encodes CDR1 MNHEY and CDR2 SVGAGI. CDR3 nucleotides: TGTGACAGCAGTCCCGAACAGGGATGGGAAAAACTGTTTTTT. It yields the protein CDSSPEQGWEKLFF.

The chain is built from TRBV27 and TRBJ1-4; no clear D. The CDR3 has 17 amino acids. V was trimmed by 0 bases and J by 8 bases, leaving 19 bases between them. The germline CDR1 and CDR2 sequences are MNHEY and SMNVEV (reference sequence). CDR3 bases: TGTGCCAGCAGTTTATCTATTTTGACGGCCTTGGAGGAAAAACTGTTTTTT. It yields the protein CASSLSILTALEEKLFF.

The chain has TRBV27 and TRBJ1-5, with D uncertain. CDR1 is MNHEY and CDR2 is SMNVEV in the germline V gene (reference sequence). The CDR3 is 12 residues long. Trimming stripped 9 bases from V and 4 bases from J, with 10 bases between. The CDR3 sequence is CASTVWNQPQHF. In nucleotides, the CDR3 is TGTGCCAGTACAGTTTGGAATCAGCCCCAGCATTTT.

This clonotype showed up just a few times. The CDR3 here is CAISAGINTEAFF. The CDR3 DNA reads TGTGCCATCAGTGCGGGCATAAACACTGAAGCTTTCTTT. The chain employs TRBV10-3 and TRBJ1-1; D is unclear. This CDR3 is 13 amino acids long. Germline V gives CDR1 ENHRY, CDR2 SYGVKD. With 4 bases removed from V and 2 bases from J, the gap between germline ends came to 8 bases.

The V gene is TRBV4-1, the J gene TRBJ2-7; 10 bases align to TRBD1. The CDR3 has 17 amino acids. Germline CDR1 reads MGHRA; CDR2 reads YSYEKL. The junction had 9 bases not matched to a gene; V was cut back by 0 bases and J by 4 bases. The DNA for the CDR3 is TGCGCCAGCAGCCAAGATCCCGCCGGGACAGGGGAATACGAGCAGTACTTC. Protein: CASSQDPAGTGEYEQYF.

The chain carries TRBV9 and TRBJ2-3, with D hard to call. CDR3 length: 17 residues. Trimming removed 0 bases from V and 1 base from J, with 15 bases in between. CDR1 is SGDLS and CDR2 is YYNGEE in the germline V gene. The CDR3 region is CASSVEGALARTDTQYF. The CDR3 nucleotides read TGTGCCAGCAGCGTAGAGGGCGCCTTAGCCCGCACAGATACGCAGTATTTT.

The CDR3 sequence: CSVVLGNEQFF. As DNA, the CDR3 is TGCAGCGTTGTTCTAGGCAATGAGCAGTTCTTC. This sequence joins TRBV29-1 and TRBJ2-1; D gene uncertain. The CDR3 is 11 residues long. V was trimmed by 4 bases and J by 6 bases, leaving 7 bases between them. Germline V gene lookup returns CDR1 SQVTM and CDR2 ANQGSEA.

The table lists this clonotype with a few counts. This chain connects TRBV14 to TRBJ2-6; possible D gene TRBD1, 5 bases. Trimming shortened V by 2 bases and J by 4 bases, and 18 bases separated the two germline ends. The CDR3 length is 18 residues. Germline CDR1 reads SGHDN; CDR2 reads FVKESK. The CDR3 here is CASSQSPGLGYGANVLTF. The CDR3 coding sequence is TGTGCCAGCAGCCAATCTCCAGGGCTAGGGTACGGGGCCAACGTCCTGACTTTC.

This clonotype was observed a few times. This sequence joins TRBV12-3 or TRBV12-4 and TRBJ1-4; D unresolved. The ends were cut back, 7 bases at V and 0 bases at J, with 9 bases in the middle. The CDR3 has 14 residues. The CDR3 coding sequence is TGTGCCAGCACTCCGACAACAACTAATGAAAAACTGTTTTTT. Protein sequence: CASTPTTTNEKLFF.

J is TRBJ2-7 and V is TRBV29-1, with D hard to call. The V gene lost 8 bases and the J gene lost 7 bases, with 21 bases spanning the gap. This CDR3 region has 13 residues. Germline assignment: CDR1 SQVTM and CDR2 ANQGSEA. CDR3 residues: CSSIEPLYGEQYF. The CDR3 DNA reads as TGCAGCTCAATTGAGCCGCTCTACGGGGAGCAGTACTTC.

This clonotype was picked up one time. The chain is built from TRBV12-3 or TRBV12-4 and TRBJ2-7; TRBD2 is a possible D gene (6 bases). V lost 6 bases to trimming and J lost 3 bases, with 12 bases between them. The CDR3 contains 13 residues. The CDR3 DNA is TGTGCCAGCAGAAGCGGGCACGGCTACGAGCAGTACTTC. Translation gives CASRSGHGYEQYF.